This TCR beta chain was sequenced for a study of T-cell reconstitution after alpha-beta-depleted transplantation in children. The library targeted TCRbeta and was prepared with unique molecular identifiers. In TCRdb, the PCR reads were re-called with MiXCR into one record per CDR3 protein. Of a few hundred thousand distinct CDR3 sequences listed, 27% were seen once; the top ten hold just over 35%. As regards this clonotype: The target antigen is unknown.

Findings and limits, study-wide: T-cell counts and diversity at one year following transplant were attributed mainly to newly produced T cells. Reportedly, alpha-beta T cells present about two months post-transplant originated from several hundred expanded clones of graft origin.

CDR3 length: 17 amino acids. V shed 0 bases and J 2 bases; nucleotides not matched to a gene: 4. Germline CDR1 and CDR2: ENHRY and SYGVKD. The V and J genes are TRBV10-3 and TRBJ2-6; TRBD2 matches 7 bases. Sample: PBMCs, taken before TCRalphabeta/CD19-depleted stem cell transplant. The clonotype originates from a boy less than two years old with Wiskott-Aldrich syndrome, due to receive a stem cell transplant. The CDR3 nucleotides read TGTGCCATCAGTGAGTCGTCGGGGGGAACTGGGGCCAACGTCCTGACTTTC. Its translation: CAISESSGGTGANVLTF.